This entry lists 8 T cell receptor beta chains sequenced from one sample in a study of immune evolution from preneoplasia to lung adenocarcinoma. The repertoire was sequenced with immunoSEQ multiplex PCR; TCRdb's copy has only in-frame clones and lacks some. The profile covers roughly 4,700 clones, with over 70% appearing a single time and roughly 7.7% taken by the ten largest. What was sequenced was FFPE lung adenocarcinoma in situ tissue. These receptors were collected from a person aged 55-80 years with lung adenocarcinoma.

V and J are TRBV23-1 and TRBJ2-2; TRBD1 is a possible D gene (6 bases). TRBV23-1 counts as an open reading frame of uncertain function. CDR3 length: 18 residues. V gave up 2 bases and J gave up 8 bases, with 24 bases separating them. The CDR3 nucleotides are TGCGCCAGCAGTCAACCCGACAGGCTACAAACTAAAATAGGGGAGCTGTTTTTT. It codes for CASSQPDRLQTKIGELFF.

This chain links TRBV6-1 with TRBJ1-1, with D perhaps TRBD1 (6 bases). Per the germline V gene, CDR1 is MNHNS and CDR2 is SASEGT. V was shortened by 0 bases and J by 6 bases, with 14 bases between the two germline ends. The CDR3 has 15 amino acids. DNA of the CDR3: TGTGCCAGCAGTGAAGCAGGGCCAGGGGCGGCTGAAGCTTTCTTT. Amino acid sequence: CASSEAGPGAAEAFF.

CDR3 in amino acids: CASSFRTNSYNEQFF. For the CDR3, the DNA is TGTGCCAGCAGCTTCCGGACCAACTCCTACAATGAGCAGTTCTTC. The chain recombines TRBV7-8 with TRBJ2-1, with no clear D. The V end was cut by 3 bases, the J end by 0 bases, with 9 bases between. The CDR3 extends over 15 amino acids. CDR1 SGHVS and CDR2 FQNEAQ come from the germline V gene.

This clone rates as large. The V call is TRBV4-1, the J call TRBJ2-3; 8 nucleotides agree with TRBD2. This CDR3 is 16 amino acids long. Germline V lookup: CDR1 MGHRA, CDR2 YSYEKL. The V and J ends lost 2 bases and 3 bases, in that order; junction bases with no gene match: 7. In DNA, the CDR3 is TGCGCCAGCAGCCAACCTCCCGCGGGGGGAACAGATACGCAGTATTTT. This gives the protein CASSQPPAGGTDTQYF.

Here the CDR3 reads CASSFGGAGYEQYF. In DNA, the CDR3 is TGTGCCAGCAGTTTTGGAGGGGCCGGCTACGAGCAGTACTTC. The chain is built from TRBV28 and TRBJ2-7; a possible D gene is TRBD2 (6 bases). The germline gives CDR1 MDHEN, CDR2 SYDVKM. Trimming took 3 bases from V and 3 from J, leaving 12 bases between them. This CDR3 region has 14 residues.

This chain links TRBV7-9 with TRBJ2-3, with 12 bases matching TRBD2. V gave up 3 bases and J gave up 3 bases; unmatched junction bases: 1. The germline V gene encodes CDR1 SEHNR and CDR2 FQNEAQ (reference sequence). CDR3 length: 15 amino acids. The CDR3 loop reads CASSFLAGGTDTQYF. The CDR3 region has the DNA TGTGCCAGCAGCTTTCTAGCGGGGGGGACAGATACGCAGTATTTT. The full variable domain, with the rest looked up from reference TRBV7-9 and TRBJ2-3, is DTGVSQNPRHKITKRGQNVTFRCDPISEHNRLYWYRQTLGQGPEFLTYFQNEAQLEKSRLLSDRFSAERPKGSFSTLEIQRTEQGDSAMYLCASSFLAGGTDTQYFGPGTRLTVL.

V and J are TRBV6-6 and TRBJ2-2; TRBD1 agrees at 8 bases. CDR1 and CDR2 (germline): MNHNY, SVGAGI (reference sequence). The length of the CDR3 is 16 residues. Unmatched junction bases numbered 6, after V lost 2 bases and J lost 4 bases. The CDR3 sequence: CASSYEGQGPTGELFF. CDR3 nucleotide sequence: TGTGCCAGCAGTTACGAAGGACAGGGTCCCACCGGGGAGCTGTTTTTT.

This clone was picked up a small number of times. The chain links TRBV7-2 to TRBJ1-6; D is uncertain. From germline, CDR1 is SGHTA and CDR2 FQGNSA. Trimming left V 3 bases short and J 6 bases short, with 6 bases between. CDR3 length: 13 residues. DNA of the CDR3: TGTGCCAGCAGCTTGGACCCTAATTCACCCCTCCACTTT. Protein product: CASSLDPNSPLHF.